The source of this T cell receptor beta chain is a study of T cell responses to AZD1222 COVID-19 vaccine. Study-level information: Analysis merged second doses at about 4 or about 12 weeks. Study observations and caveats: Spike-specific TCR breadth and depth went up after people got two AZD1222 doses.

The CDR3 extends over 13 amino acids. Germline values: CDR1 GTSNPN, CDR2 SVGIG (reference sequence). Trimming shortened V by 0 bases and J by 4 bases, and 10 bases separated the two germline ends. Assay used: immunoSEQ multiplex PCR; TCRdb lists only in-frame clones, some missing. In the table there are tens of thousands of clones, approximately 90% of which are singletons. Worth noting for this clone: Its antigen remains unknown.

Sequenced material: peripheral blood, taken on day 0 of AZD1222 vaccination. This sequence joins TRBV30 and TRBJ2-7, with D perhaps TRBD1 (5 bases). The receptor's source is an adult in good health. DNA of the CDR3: TGTGCCTGGAGTGTCGGCCAGGGTTACGAGCAGTACTTC. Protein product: CAWSVGQGYEQYF.